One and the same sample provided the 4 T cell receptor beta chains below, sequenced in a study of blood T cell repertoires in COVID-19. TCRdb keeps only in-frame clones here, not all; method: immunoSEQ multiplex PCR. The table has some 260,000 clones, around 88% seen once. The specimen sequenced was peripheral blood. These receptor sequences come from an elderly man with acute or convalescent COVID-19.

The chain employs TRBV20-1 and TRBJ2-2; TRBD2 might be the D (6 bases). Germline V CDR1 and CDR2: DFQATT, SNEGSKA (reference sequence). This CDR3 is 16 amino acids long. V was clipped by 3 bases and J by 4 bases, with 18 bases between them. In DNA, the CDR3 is TGCAGTGCTAGTCGGGTCTCCGGGAGAGCCACCGGGGAGCTGTTTTTT. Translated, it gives CSASRVSGRATGELFF.

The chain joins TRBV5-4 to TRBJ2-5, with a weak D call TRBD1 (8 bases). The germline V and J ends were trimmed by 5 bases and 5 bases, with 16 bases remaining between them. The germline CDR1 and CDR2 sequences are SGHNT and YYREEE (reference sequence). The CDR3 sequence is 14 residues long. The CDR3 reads CASRGGGQAETQYF. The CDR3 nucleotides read TGTGCCAGCAGGGGAGGGGGACAGGCGGAGACCCAGTACTTC.

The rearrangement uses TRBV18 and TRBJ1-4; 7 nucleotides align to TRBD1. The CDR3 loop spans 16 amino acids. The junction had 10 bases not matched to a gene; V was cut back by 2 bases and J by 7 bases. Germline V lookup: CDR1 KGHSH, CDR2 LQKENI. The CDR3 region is CASSPASGTAGEKLFF. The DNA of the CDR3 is TGTGCCAGCTCACCAGCTTCCGGGACAGCGGGTGAAAAACTGTTTTTT.

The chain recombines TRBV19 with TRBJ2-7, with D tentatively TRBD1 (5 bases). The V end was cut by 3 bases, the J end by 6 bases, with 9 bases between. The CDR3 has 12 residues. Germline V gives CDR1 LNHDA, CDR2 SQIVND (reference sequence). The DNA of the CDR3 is TGTGCCAGTAGTATTCTTAGGGGCGAGCAGTACTTC. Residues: CASSILRGEQYF.